These 12 T cell receptor beta chains were sequenced from one sample in a study of cytomegalovirus exposure and HLA in healthy donors. With 60 Vbeta and 13 Jbeta primers, the PCR was carried out. The data were produced by immunoSEQ multiplex PCR, yet TCRdb's version contains in-frame clones alone and is incomplete. The sample has about 150,000 clones; 64% are singletons. The sequenced sample was PBMCs. These receptor sequences come from a woman aged 40 to 50 in good health and CMV-seronegative.

This chain links TRBV4-3 with TRBJ1-2; 9 bases fit TRBD1. The CDR3 runs 15 residues. Germline lookup yields CDR1 LGHNA and CDR2 YSLEER. V shed 3 bases, J shed 5 bases, and the junction held 7 bases outside the gene matches. The CDR3 is CASSQQMDRGYGYTF. CDR3 DNA sequence: TGCGCCAGCAGCCAGCAAATGGACAGGGGTTATGGCTACACCTTC.

The chain combines TRBV7-3 with TRBJ2-1; 10 bases are a match to TRBD1. Unmatched junction bases numbered 4, after V lost 2 bases and J lost 6 bases. In germline, CDR1 is SGHTA, CDR2 FQGTGA. The length of the CDR3 is 15 residues. The CDR3 spells CASSLGGDRGNEQFF. In nucleotides, the CDR3 is TGTGCCAGCAGCTTAGGGGGGGACAGGGGCAATGAGCAGTTCTTC.

The V gene is TRBV18, the J gene TRBJ1-1; maybe TRBD1 (5 bases). Germline CDR1 reads KGHSH; CDR2 reads LQKENI. The CDR3 sequence is 14 residues long. The V end was cut by 3 bases, the J end by 7 bases, with 15 bases between. The CDR3 nucleotides read TGTGCCAGCTCACCGTTAAACCAGGGAGGTGAAGCTTTCTTT. Translating gives CASSPLNQGGEAFF. Full variable domain (outside the CDR3, taken from reference TRBV18 and TRBJ1-1): NAGVMQNPRHLVRRRGQEARLRCSPMKGHSHVYWYRQLPEEGLKFMVYLQKENIIDESGMPKERFSAEFPKEGPSILRIQQVVRGDSAAYFCASSPLNQGGEAFFGQGTRLTVV.

The chain joins TRBV7-2 to TRBJ2-7, with D possibly TRBD1 on 6 matching bases. V was trimmed by 4 bases and J by 4 bases, leaving 8 bases between them. Germline values: CDR1 SGHTA, CDR2 FQGNSA. The CDR3 runs 12 residues. The CDR3, as DNA: TGTGCCAGCAGCTACGACAGGTACGAGCAGTACTTC. Translation gives CASSYDRYEQYF.

This chain joins TRBV5-5 and TRBJ1-1, with 9 bases aligning to TRBD1. V gave up 0 bases and J gave up 3 bases; unmatched junction bases: 6. There are 16 residues in the CDR3. From germline, CDR1 is SGHKS and CDR2 YYEKEE (reference sequence). The CDR3 loop reads CASSLGQGGLDTEAFF. The CDR3 DNA sequence: TGTGCCAGCAGCTTGGGACAGGGGGGACTGGACACTGAAGCTTTCTTT.

V and J are TRBV29-1 and TRBJ1-2, with 8 bases lining up with TRBD1. The CDR3 consists of 14 residues. The germline V gene has CDR1 SQVTM and CDR2 ANQGSEA. V dropped 3 bases and J dropped 4; count of bases not matched to a gene: 7. The CDR3 region has the DNA TGCAGCGTTGACCCACGGCAGGGGGCCTATGGCTACACCTTC. The encoded protein is CSVDPRQGAYGYTF.

The chain joins TRBV30 to TRBJ1-2; D unclear. This CDR3 has 12 amino acids. V was trimmed by 0 bases and J by 2 bases, leaving 4 bases between them. Germline lookup yields CDR1 GTSNPN and CDR2 SVGIG (reference sequence). The DNA of the CDR3 is TGTGCCTGGAGTGTAACAAACTATGGCTACACCTTC. This sequence encodes CAWSVTNYGYTF.

This clone is a singleton in its sample. The J gene is TRBJ1-2, the V gene TRBV6-5, with 11 bases identical to TRBD1. Germline assignment: CDR1 MNHEY and CDR2 SVGAGI. The CDR3 extends over 15 amino acids. V dropped 5 bases and J dropped 8; count of bases not matched to a gene: 10. Here the CDR3 reads CASSASGTGGPGYTF. As DNA, the CDR3 is TGTGCCAGCAGTGCTTCCGGGACAGGGGGGCCGGGCTACACCTTC.

This clone has only a few counts. The chain carries TRBV27 and TRBJ1-2; 7 nucleotides align to TRBD1. Germline assignment: CDR1 MNHEY and CDR2 SMNVEV (reference sequence). The CDR3 runs to 13 residues. V trimming: 8 bases; J trimming: 10 bases; junction bases outside the gene matches: 13. The CDR3 sequence: CASLSTGARVYTF. CDR3 coding DNA: TGTGCCAGCCTCTCTACAGGGGCCAGGGTCTACACCTTC.

The chain links TRBV4-2 to TRBJ1-1, with 7 bases matching TRBD1. The CDR3 spans 17 residues. Germline V gene lookup returns CDR1 LGHNA and CDR2 YNFKEQ. The V and J ends lost 4 bases and 0 bases, in that order; junction bases with no gene match: 11. CDR3 DNA: TGTGCCAGCAGCCCAAAACAGGGGATTGGGATGAACACTGAAGCTTTCTTT. Residues: CASSPKQGIGMNTEAFF.

As regards this clone: The sample has other DNA sequences that encode this CDR3 too. This rearrangement joins TRBV30 to TRBJ2-7; the D gene is possibly TRBD1 (5 bases). Germline CDR1 is GTSNPN and CDR2 is SVGIG (reference sequence). V dropped 4 bases and J dropped 7 bases, with 14 bases sitting between them. This CDR3 contains 12 residues. The DNA of the CDR3 is TGTGCCTGGAAGCCAAATGGGGCTGAGCAGTACTTC. Translated, it gives CAWKPNGAEQYF.

V is TRBV29-1 and J is TRBJ2-3; the match to TRBD2 covers 13 bases. Germline-derived CDR1 and CDR2 are SQVTM and ANQGSEA. Germline trimming cut 4 bases from V and 2 bases from J; bases unmatched to any gene: 3. The CDR3 extends over 15 amino acids. DNA for the CDR3: TGCAGCGTTGCGGGACTAGCGGGGTCCACAGATACGCAGTATTTT. Translation: CSVAGLAGSTDTQYF.